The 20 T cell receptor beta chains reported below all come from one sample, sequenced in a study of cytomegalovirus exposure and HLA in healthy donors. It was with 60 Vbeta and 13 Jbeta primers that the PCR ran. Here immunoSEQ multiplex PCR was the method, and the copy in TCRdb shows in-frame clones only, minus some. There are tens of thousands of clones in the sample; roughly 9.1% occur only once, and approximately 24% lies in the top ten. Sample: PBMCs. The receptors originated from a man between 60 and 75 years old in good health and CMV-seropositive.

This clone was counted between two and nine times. CDR3 amino acids: CASGRTGGTPGLNEQFF. In DNA form, the CDR3 reads TGCGCCAGCGGACGGACAGGGGGAACCCCAGGATTGAATGAGCAGTTCTTC. The V gene is TRBV5-1, the J gene TRBJ2-1, with TRBD1 matching over 10 bases. V lost 7 bases and J lost 7; bases outside the gene matches: 17. CDR1 and CDR2 (germline): SGHRS, YFSETQ. The CDR3 sequence is 17 residues long.

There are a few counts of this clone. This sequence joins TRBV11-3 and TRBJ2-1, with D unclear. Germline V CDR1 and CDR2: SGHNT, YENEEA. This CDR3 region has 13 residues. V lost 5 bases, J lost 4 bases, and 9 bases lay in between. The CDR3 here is CASSPYGYNEQFF. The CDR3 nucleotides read TGTGCCAGCAGCCCCTACGGGTACAATGAGCAGTTCTTC.

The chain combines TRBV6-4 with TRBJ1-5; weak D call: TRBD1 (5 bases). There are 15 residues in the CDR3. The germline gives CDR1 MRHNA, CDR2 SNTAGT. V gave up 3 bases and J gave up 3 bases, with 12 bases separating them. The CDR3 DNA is TGTGCCAGCAGTGAATCTGGACAACCCAATCAGCCCCAGCATTTT. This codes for CASSESGQPNQPQHF.

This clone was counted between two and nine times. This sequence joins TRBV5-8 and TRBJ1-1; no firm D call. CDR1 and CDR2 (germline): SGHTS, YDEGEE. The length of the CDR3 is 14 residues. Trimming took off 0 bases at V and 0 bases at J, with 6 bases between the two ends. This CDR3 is CASSLGAVNTEAFF. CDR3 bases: TGTGCCAGCAGCTTGGGGGCAGTGAACACTGAAGCTTTCTTT. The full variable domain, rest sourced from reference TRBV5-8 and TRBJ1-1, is EAGVTQSPTHLIKTRGQQATLRCSPISGHTSVYWYQQALGLGLQFLLWYDEGEERNRGNFPPRFSGRQFPNYSSELNVNALELEDSALYLCASSLGAVNTEAFFGQGTRLTVV.

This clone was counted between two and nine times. CDR3 loop: CASSSGGPVATNEKLFF. The CDR3 DNA reads TGTGCCAGCAGCTCCGGGGGACCCGTGGCAACTAATGAAAAACTGTTTTTT. The rearrangement links TRBV5-4 to TRBJ1-4, with TRBD1 as a possible D gene (5 bases). Trimming shortened V by 3 bases and J by 0 bases, and 15 bases separated the two germline ends. This CDR3 contains 17 residues. Germline CDR1 and CDR2: SGHNT and YYREEE (reference sequence).

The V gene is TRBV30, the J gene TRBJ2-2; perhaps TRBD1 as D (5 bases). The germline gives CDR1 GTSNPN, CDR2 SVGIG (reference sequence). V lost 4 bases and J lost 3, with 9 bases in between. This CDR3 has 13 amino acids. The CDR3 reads CAWNSGYTGELFF. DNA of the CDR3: TGTGCCTGGAACTCAGGGTACACCGGGGAGCTGTTTTTT.

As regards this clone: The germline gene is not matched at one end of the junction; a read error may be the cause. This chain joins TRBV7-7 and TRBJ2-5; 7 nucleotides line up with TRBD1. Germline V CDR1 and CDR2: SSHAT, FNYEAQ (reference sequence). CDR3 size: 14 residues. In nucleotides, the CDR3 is TGTGCTAGCAGCCAAGAGGGGGCTGGGGAGACCCAGTACTTC. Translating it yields CASSQEGAGETQYF.

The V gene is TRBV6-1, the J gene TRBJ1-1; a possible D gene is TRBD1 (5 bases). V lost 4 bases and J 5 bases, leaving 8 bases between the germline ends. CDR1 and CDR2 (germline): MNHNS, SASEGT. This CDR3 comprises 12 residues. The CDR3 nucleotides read TGTGCCAGCAGTGCCAGACAGACTGAAGCTTTCTTT. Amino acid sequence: CASSARQTEAFF.

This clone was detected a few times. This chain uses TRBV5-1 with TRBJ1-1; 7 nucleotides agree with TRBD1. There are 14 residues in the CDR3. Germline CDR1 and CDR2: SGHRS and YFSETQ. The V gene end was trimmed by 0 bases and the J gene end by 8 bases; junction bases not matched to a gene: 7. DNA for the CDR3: TGCGCCAGCAGCTTGGGACAGGGAGAAAGCGAAGCTTTCTTT. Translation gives CASSLGQGESEAFF.

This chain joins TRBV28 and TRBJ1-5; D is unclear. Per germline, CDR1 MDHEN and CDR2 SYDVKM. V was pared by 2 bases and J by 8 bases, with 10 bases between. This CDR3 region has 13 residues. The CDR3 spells CASSLAPREPQHF. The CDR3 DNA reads TGTGCCAGCAGTTTAGCCCCGAGGGAGCCCCAGCATTTT.

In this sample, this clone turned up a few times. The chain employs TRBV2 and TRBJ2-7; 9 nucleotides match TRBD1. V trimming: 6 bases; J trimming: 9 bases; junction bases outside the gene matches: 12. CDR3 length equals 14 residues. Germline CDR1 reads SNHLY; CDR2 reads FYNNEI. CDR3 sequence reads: CASSVGQGSTRQYF. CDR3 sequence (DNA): TGTGCCAGCAGCGTAGGACAGGGGTCTACGAGGCAGTACTTC.

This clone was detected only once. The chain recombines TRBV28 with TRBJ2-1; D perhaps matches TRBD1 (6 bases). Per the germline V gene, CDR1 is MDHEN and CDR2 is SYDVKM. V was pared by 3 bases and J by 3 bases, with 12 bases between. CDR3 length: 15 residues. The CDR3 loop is CASSFLQGVYNEQFF. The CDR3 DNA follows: TGTGCCAGCAGTTTCTTACAGGGAGTCTACAATGAGCAGTTCTTC.

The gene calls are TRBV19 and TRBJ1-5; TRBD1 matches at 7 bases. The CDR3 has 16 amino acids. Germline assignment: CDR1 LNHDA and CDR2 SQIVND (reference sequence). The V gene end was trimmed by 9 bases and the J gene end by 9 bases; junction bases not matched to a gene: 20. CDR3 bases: TGTGCCAGCAGTGCCCCGGGCAGGGGGGCGGAAGGGCCCCAGCATTTT. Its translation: CASSAPGRGAEGPQHF.

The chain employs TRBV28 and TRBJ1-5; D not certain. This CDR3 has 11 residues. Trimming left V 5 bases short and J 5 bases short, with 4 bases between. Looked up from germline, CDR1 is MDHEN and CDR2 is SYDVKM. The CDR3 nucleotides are TGTGCCAGCAGTCAATATCAGCCCCAGCATTTT. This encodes CASSQYQPQHF.

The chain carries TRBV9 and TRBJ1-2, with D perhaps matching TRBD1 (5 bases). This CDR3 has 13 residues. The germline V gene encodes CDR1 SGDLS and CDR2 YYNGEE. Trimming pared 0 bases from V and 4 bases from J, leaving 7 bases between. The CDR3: CASSVVGAYGYTF. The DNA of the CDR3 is TGTGCCAGCAGCGTAGTAGGGGCCTATGGCTACACCTTC.

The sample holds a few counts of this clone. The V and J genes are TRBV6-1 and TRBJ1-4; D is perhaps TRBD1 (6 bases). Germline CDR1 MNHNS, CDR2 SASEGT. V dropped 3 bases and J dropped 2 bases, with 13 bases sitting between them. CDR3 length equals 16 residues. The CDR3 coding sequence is TGTGCCAGCAGTGAGCTAGGGGGAGAGACTAATGAAAAACTGTTTTTT. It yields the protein CASSELGGETNEKLFF.

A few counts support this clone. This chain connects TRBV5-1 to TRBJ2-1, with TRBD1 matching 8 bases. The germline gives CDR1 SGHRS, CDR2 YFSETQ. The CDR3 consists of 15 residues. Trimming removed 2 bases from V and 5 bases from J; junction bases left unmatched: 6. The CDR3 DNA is TGCGCCAGCAGCTTACCCGGGACAGGCGACAATGAGCAGTTCTTC. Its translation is CASSLPGTGDNEQFF.

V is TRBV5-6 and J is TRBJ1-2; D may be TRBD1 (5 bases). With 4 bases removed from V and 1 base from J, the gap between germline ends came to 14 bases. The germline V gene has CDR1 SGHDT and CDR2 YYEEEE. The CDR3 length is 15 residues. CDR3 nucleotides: TGTGCCAGCAGCGTCACAGGAATCAGTAACTATGGCTACACCTTC. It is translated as CASSVTGISNYGYTF.

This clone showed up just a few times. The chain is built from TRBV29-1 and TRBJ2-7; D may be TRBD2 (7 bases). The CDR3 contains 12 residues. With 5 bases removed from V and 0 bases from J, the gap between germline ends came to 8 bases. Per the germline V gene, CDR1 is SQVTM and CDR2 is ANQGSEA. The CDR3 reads CSVRGASYEQYF. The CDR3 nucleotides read TGCAGCGTTCGGGGGGCCTCCTACGAGCAGTACTTC.

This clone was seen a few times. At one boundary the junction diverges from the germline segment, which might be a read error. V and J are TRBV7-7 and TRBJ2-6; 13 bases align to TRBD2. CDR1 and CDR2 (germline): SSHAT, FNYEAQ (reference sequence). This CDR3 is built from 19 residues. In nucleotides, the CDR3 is TGTGCTAGCAGCTTATTGACTAGCGGGGGGAGCTCTGGGGCCAACGTCCTGACTTTC. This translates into CASSLLTSGGSSGANVLTF.